A single sample is the source of the 16 T cell receptor beta chains below, sequenced in a study of blood T cell repertoires in COVID-19. Profiled with immunoSEQ multiplex PCR; TCRdb holds only in-frame clones, not every one. The table includes under 250,000 clones, about 80% detected once. Sequenced sample: PBMCs or T cells enriched from blood (not recorded which). These receptor sequences come from a woman aged 40 to 50 with acute COVID-19.

The genes are TRBV28 and TRBJ2-7, with 9 bases fitting TRBD2. There are 15 residues in the CDR3. Germline loops: CDR1 MDHEN, CDR2 SYDVKM. The V gene end was trimmed by 7 bases and the J gene end by 4 bases; junction bases not matched to a gene: 11. The CDR3 sequence: CASKSRLAGMYEQYF. DNA of the CDR3: TGTGCCAGCAAGTCTCGTCTAGCGGGAATGTACGAGCAGTACTTC.

The CDR3 DNA is TGTGCCAGCTCACCTATCCGGGGGAGGGCAGTAAATGAGCAGTTCTTC. It translates to CASSPIRGRAVNEQFF. The chain carries TRBV18 and TRBJ2-1; 7 bases line up with TRBD2. The CDR3 has 16 amino acids. V gave up 3 bases and J gave up 7 bases; unmatched junction bases: 12. The V gene's germline CDR1 is KGHSH and CDR2 LQKENI.

The J gene is TRBJ2-1, the V gene TRBV15; possible D gene TRBD2, 6 bases. Germline V gene lookup returns CDR1 LNHNV and CDR2 YYDKDF (reference sequence). Between the trimmed V and J ends, which lost 8 bases and 6 bases, there was a span of 8 bases. CDR3 length equals 11 residues. In DNA, the CDR3 is TGTGCCACCGGGACTTCCAATGAGCAGTTCTTC. Translated: CATGTSNEQFF.

The chain joins TRBV29-1 to TRBJ2-3; a possible D gene is TRBD2 (5 bases). The CDR3 is 16 amino acids. Looked up from germline, CDR1 is SQVTM and CDR2 is ANQGSEA. CDR3 in amino acids: CTSVGPRLQSTDTQYF. CDR3 sequence (DNA): TGCACCAGCGTTGGCCCGAGACTACAGAGCACAGATACGCAGTATTTT.

The chain recombines TRBV21-1 with TRBJ2-7; no DNA check was done on the table's D call, TRBD1. TRBV21-1 is a pseudogene segment. CDR3 length equals 16 residues. The chain's CDR3 is CASIRNSKGCSYEQYF. CDR3 DNA: TGTGCCAGCATACGGAACAGCAAAGGTTGCTCCTACGAGCAGTACTTC.

This chain uses TRBV6-5 with TRBJ2-1; D unclear. Germline loops: CDR1 MNHEY, CDR2 SVGAGI. This CDR3 spans 11 amino acids. Trimming stripped 8 bases from V and 15 bases from J, with 17 bases between. Written as DNA, the CDR3 is TGTGCCAGCTTAAGTCCCTCTGGGCTGTTCTTC. Residues: CASLSPSGLFF.

The gene calls are TRBV20-1 and TRBJ2-2; TRBD1 is a possible D gene (5 bases). This CDR3 is built from 18 residues. Trimming left V 3 bases short and J 2 bases short, with 22 bases between. The V gene's germline CDR1 is DFQATT and CDR2 SNEGSKA (reference sequence). The CDR3 DNA is TGCAGTGCTAGTAGCCAAGGGGCCCCCCTAATAAACACCGGGGAGCTGTTTTTT. Translation gives CSASSQGAPLINTGELFF.

This clone was recorded only once. The chain employs TRBV27 and TRBJ2-2, with D possibly being TRBD1 (5 bases). The CDR3 spans 12 residues. CDR1 and CDR2 from the germline V gene are MNHEY and SMNVEV (reference sequence). The V end lost 5 bases, the J end lost 8 bases, and 9 bases lay between the germline ends. CDR3 region: CASSIQGGELFF. The CDR3 coding sequence is TGTGCCAGCAGTATCCAGGGAGGGGAGCTGTTTTTT.

The chain is built from TRBV5-1 and TRBJ1-1; perhaps TRBD1 as D (6 bases). The CDR3 sequence is 14 residues long. Per the germline V gene, CDR1 is SGHRS and CDR2 is YFSETQ. Trimming removed 0 bases from V and 5 bases from J, with 11 bases in between. The CDR3 bases are TGCGCCAGCAGCTTGGGGCAGGGGAGAACTGAAGCTTTCTTT. It specifies CASSLGQGRTEAFF.

The J gene is TRBJ2-7, the V gene TRBV10-3; D is possibly TRBD2 (7 bases). From germline, CDR1 is ENHRY and CDR2 SYGVKD. Trimming cost V 4 bases and J 4 bases, with 14 bases left between them. The CDR3 has 14 residues. DNA for the CDR3: TGTGCCATCAGTGGGGCGGGGGCGACTTACGAGCAGTACTTC. Amino acid sequence: CAISGAGATYEQYF.

The chain recombines TRBV11-2 with TRBJ2-5; D possibly corresponds to TRBD2 (6 bases). Between the trimmed V and J ends, which lost 4 bases and 2 bases, there was a span of 14 bases. Germline V lookup: CDR1 SGHAT, CDR2 FQNNGV. This CDR3 region has 15 residues. The CDR3, as DNA: TGTGCCAGCAGCTCGGAGGGTAAGGCTCAAGAGACCCAGTACTTC. Encoded protein: CASSSEGKAQETQYF.

This clone appeared a few times. This rearrangement joins TRBV2 to TRBJ1-6, with D uncertain. The CDR3 totals 14 residues. The V and J ends lost 5 bases and 7 bases respectively, with 12 bases between them. Germline lookup yields CDR1 SNHLY and CDR2 FYNNEI. CDR3 sequence: CASSTQQINSPLHF. As DNA, the CDR3 is TGTGCCAGCAGTACACAACAGATAAATTCACCCCTCCACTTT.

This clone was observed a single time. The genes are TRBV18 and TRBJ2-3, with D possibly being TRBD1 (5 bases). Trimming took off 2 bases at V and 1 base at J, with 13 bases between the two ends. The CDR3 length is 16 residues. Germline lookup yields CDR1 KGHSH and CDR2 LQKENI. CDR3: CASSPNWARGTDTQYF. The CDR3 DNA sequence: TGTGCCAGCTCACCAAATTGGGCCAGGGGCACAGATACGCAGTATTTT.

This chain uses TRBV10-3 with TRBJ1-1, with D maybe TRBD1 (6 bases). The V gene lost 6 bases and the J gene lost 1 base, with 9 bases spanning the gap. Germline CDR1 is ENHRY and CDR2 is SYGVKD. The CDR3 extends over 13 amino acids. CDR3 in amino acids: CAIRTDRNTEAFF. The CDR3 DNA sequence: TGTGCCATCAGAACGGACAGGAACACTGAAGCTTTCTTT.

With regard to this clone: Other DNA variants within this sample encode the same CDR3. The V and J genes are TRBV6-5 and TRBJ1-2; 7 nucleotides line up with TRBD1. Germline assignment: CDR1 MNHEY and CDR2 SVGAGI. This CDR3 has 13 amino acids. Trimming removed 5 bases from V and 3 bases from J; junction bases left unmatched: 3. The CDR3, as DNA: TGTGCCAGCAGTCTAACAGGGGACTATGGCTACACCTTC. As protein: CASSLTGDYGYTF.

The chain carries TRBV28 and TRBJ2-5; the match to TRBD2 covers 8 bases. There are 14 residues in the CDR3. The V gene's germline CDR1 is MDHEN and CDR2 SYDVKM. The V and J ends lost 5 bases and 5 bases, in that order; junction bases with no gene match: 7. The CDR3 reads CASSPRRGGETQYF. CDR3 bases: TGTGCCAGCAGTCCACGCCGCGGGGGGGAGACCCAGTACTTC.